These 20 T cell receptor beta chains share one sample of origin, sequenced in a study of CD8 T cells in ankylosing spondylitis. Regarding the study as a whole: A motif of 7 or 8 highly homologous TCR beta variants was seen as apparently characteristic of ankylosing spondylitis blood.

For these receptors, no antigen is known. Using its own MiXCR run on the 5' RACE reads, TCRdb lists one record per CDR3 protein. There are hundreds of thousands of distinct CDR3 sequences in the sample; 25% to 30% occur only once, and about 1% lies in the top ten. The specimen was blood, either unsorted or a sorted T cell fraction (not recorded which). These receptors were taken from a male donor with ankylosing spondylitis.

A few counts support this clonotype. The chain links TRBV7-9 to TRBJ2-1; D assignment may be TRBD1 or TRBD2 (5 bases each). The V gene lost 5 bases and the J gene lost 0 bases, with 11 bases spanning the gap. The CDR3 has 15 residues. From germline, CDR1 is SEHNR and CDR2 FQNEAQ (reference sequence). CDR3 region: CASSLGTTSYNEQFF. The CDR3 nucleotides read TGTGCCAGCAGCCTCGGGACGACCTCCTACAATGAGCAGTTCTTC.

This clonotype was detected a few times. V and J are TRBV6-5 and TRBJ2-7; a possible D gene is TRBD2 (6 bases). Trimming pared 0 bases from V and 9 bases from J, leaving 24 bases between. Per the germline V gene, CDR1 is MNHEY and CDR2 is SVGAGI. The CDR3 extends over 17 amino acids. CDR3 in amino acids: CASSYSGTAGPYWVQYF. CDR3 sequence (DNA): TGTGCCAGCAGTTACTCGGGGACGGCGGGACCGTATTGGGTGCAGTACTTC.

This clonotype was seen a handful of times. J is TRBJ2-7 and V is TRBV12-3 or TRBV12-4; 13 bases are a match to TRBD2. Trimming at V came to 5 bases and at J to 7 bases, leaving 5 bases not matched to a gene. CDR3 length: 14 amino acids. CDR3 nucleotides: TGTGCCAGCAGTCCCGGACTAGCGGGGGAGGAGCAGTACTTC. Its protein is CASSPGLAGEEQYF.

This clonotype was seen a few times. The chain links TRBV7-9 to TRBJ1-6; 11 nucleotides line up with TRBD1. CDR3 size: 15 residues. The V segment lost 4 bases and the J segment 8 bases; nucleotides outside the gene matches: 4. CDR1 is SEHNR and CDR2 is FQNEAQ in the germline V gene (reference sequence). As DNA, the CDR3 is TGTGCCAGCAGCTCCGGGACAGGGGGGGATTCACCCCTCCACTTT. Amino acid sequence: CASSSGTGGDSPLHF.

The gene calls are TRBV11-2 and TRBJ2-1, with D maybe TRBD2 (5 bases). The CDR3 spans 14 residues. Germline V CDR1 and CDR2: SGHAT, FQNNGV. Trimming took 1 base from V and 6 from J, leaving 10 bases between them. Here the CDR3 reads CASSLGGALNEQFF. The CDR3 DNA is TGTGCCAGCAGCTTAGGGGGAGCCCTCAATGAGCAGTTCTTC.

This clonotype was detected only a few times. CDR3 bases: TGTGCCAGCAGACAGTTCGGGACCAATGAGCAGTTCTTC. Translation: CASRQFGTNEQFF. V is TRBV12-3 or TRBV12-4 and J is TRBJ2-1; the D gene could be TRBD1 or TRBD2 (5 bases each). V was cut by 6 bases and J by 6 bases, with 12 bases left in between. The CDR3 sequence is 13 residues long.

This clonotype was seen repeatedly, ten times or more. CDR3 in amino acids: CASSPLAGGGDTQYF. CDR3 DNA: TGTGCCAGCAGCCCACTAGCGGGAGGAGGAGATACGCAGTATTTT. This chain connects TRBV12-3 or TRBV12-4 to TRBJ2-3; 12 bases agree with TRBD2. CDR3 size: 15 residues. The V gene end was trimmed by 6 bases and the J gene end by 5 bases; junction bases not matched to a gene: 6.

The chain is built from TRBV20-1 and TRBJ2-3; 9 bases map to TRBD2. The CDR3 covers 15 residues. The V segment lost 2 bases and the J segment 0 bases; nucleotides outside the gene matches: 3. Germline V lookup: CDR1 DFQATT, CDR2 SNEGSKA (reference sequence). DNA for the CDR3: TGCAGTGCTAGAAACCTAGCGGGGAGCACAGATACGCAGTATTTT. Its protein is CSARNLAGSTDTQYF.

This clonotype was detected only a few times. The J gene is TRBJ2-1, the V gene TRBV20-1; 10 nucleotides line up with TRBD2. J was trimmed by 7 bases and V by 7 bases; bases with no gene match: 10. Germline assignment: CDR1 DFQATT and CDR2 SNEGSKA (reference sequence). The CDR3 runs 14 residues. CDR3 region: CSVKLGAGGNEQFF. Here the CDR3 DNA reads TGCAGTGTTAAGCTGGGAGCGGGAGGGAATGAGCAGTTCTTC.

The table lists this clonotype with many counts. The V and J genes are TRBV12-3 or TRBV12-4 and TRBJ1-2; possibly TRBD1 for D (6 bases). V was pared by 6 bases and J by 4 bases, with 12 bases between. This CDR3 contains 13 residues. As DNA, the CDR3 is TGTGCCAGCAGCCAAGGACAGACCTATGGCTACACCTTC. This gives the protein CASSQGQTYGYTF.

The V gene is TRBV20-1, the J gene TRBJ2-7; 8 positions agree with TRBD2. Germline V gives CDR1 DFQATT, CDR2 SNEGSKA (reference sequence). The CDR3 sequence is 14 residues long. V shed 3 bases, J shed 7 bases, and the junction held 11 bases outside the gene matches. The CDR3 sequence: CSARPAGDSGEQYV. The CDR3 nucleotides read TGCAGTGCTAGGCCAGCGGGAGATTCTGGGGAGCAGTACGTC.

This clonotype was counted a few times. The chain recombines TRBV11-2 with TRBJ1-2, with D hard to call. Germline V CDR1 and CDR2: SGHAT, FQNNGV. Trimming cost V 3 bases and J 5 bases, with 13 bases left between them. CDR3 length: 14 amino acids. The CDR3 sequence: CASSLGGRRYGYTF. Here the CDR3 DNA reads TGTGCCAGCAGCTTGGGCGGCAGGAGATATGGCTACACCTTC.

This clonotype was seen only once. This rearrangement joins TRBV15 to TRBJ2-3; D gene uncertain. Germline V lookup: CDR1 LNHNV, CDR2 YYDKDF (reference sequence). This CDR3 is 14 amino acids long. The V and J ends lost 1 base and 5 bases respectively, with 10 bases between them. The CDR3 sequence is CATSRGATVDTQYF. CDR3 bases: TGTGCCACCAGCAGAGGGGCCACGGTAGATACGCAGTATTTT.

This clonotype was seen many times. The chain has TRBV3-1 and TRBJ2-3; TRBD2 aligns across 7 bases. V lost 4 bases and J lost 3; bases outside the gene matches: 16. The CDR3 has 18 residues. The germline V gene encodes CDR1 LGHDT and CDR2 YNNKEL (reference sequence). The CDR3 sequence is CASSPQVGGGRGTDTQYF. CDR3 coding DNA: TGTGCCAGCAGCCCACAAGTGGGAGGCGGGAGAGGGACAGATACGCAGTATTTT.

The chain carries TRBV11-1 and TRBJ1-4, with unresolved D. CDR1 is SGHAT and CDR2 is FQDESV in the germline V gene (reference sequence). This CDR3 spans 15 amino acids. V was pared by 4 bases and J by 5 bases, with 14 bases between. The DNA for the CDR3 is TGTGCCAGCAGCTCGTCCCGGCGGGAGAATGAAAAACTGTTTTTT. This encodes CASSSSRRENEKLFF.

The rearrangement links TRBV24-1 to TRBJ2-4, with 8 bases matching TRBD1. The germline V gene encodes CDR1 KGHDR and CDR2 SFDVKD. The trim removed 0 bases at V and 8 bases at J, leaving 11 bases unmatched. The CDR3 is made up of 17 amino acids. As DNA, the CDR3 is TGTGCCACCAGTGATTTGCGGGCAGGGGGCGAGAGGGACATTCAGTACTTC. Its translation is CATSDLRAGGERDIQYF.

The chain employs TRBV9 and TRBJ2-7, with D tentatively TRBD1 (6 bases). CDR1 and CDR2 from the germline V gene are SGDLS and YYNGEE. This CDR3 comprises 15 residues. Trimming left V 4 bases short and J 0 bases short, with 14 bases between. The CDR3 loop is CASSPQATGSYEQYF. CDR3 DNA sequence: TGTGCCAGCAGCCCCCAGGCGACAGGCTCCTACGAGCAGTACTTC.

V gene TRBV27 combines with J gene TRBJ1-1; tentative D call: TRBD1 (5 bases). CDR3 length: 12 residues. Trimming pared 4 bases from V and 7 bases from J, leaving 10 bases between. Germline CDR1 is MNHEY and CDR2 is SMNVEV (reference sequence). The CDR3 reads CASSSRQFEAFF. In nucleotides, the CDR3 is TGTGCCAGCAGTTCTAGACAGTTTGAAGCTTTCTTT.

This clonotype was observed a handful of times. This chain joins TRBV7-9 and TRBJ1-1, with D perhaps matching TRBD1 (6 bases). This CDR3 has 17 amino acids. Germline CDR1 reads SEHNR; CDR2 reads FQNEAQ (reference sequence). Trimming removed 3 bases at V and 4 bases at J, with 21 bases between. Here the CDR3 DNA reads TGTGCCAGCAGCTTCCCGAAGCAGGACAGATGGACCACTGAAGCTTTCTTT. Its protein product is CASSFPKQDRWTTEAFF.

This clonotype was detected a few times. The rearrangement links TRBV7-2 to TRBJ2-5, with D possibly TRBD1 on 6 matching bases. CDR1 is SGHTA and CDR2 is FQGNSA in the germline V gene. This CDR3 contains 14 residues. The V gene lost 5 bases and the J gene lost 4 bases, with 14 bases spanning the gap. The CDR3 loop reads CASSPPRGSETQYF. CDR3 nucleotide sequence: TGTGCCAGCAGCCCGCCCAGGGGTTCAGAGACCCAGTACTTC.